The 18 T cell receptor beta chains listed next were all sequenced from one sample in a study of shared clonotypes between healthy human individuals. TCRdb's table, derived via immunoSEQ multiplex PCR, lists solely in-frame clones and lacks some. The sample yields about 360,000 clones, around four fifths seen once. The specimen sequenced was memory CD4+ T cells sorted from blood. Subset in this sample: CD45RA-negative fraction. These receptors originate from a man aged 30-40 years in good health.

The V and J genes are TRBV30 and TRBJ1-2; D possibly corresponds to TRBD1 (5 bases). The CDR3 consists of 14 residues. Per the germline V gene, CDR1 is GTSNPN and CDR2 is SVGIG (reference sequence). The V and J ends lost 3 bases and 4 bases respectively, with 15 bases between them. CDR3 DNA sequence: TGTGCCTGGAGCGGCGGGGGAGAACCCTATGGCTACACCTTC. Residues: CAWSGGGEPYGYTF.

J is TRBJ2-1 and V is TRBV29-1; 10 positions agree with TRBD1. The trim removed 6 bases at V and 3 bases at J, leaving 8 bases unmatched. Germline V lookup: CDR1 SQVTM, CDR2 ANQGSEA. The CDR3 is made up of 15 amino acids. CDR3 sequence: CSVATGTGDYNEQFF. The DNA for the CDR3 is TGCAGCGTCGCTACCGGGACAGGGGACTACAATGAGCAGTTCTTC.

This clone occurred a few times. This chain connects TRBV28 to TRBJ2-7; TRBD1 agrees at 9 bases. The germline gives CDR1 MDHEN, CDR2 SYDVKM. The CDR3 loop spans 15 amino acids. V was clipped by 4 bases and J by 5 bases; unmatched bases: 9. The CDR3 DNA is TGTGCCAGCAGTTCTTCAGGGACAGGGTCCCACGAGCAGTACTTC. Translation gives CASSSSGTGSHEQYF.

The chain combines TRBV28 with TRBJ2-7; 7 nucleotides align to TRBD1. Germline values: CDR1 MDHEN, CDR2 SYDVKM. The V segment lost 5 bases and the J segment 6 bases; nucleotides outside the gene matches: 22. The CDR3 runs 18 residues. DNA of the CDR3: TGTGCCAGCAGTCCCCCCCCCGGGACAGCATTTTTAGGACGCGAGCAGTACTTC. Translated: CASSPPPGTAFLGREQYF.

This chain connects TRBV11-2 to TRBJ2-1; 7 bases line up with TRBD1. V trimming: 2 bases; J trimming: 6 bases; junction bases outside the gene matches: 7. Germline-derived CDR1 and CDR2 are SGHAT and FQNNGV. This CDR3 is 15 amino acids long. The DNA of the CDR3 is TGTGCCAGCAGCTTAACTAGGACAGGCCTCAATGAGCAGTTCTTC. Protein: CASSLTRTGLNEQFF. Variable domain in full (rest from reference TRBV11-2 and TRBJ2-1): EAGVAQSPRYKIIEKRQSVAFWCNPISGHATLYWYQQILGQGPKLLIQFQNNGVVDDSQLPKDRFSAERLKGVDSTLKIQPAKLEDSAVYLCASSLTRTGLNEQFFGPGTRLTVL.

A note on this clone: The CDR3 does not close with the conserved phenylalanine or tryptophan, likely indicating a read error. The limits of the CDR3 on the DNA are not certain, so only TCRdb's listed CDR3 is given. The chain's CDR3 is CSANSMHG. The chain couples TRBV20-1 to TRBJ1-2. The CDR3 spans 8 residues, counting both ends. The germline gives CDR1 DFQATT, CDR2 SNEGSKA (reference sequence).

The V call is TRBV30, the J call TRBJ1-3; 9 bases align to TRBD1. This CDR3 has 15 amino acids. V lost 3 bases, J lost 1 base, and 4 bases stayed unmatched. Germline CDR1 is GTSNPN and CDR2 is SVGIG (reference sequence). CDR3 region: CAWRDRGKSGNTIYF. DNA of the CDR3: TGTGCCTGGAGGGACAGGGGAAAATCTGGAAACACCATATATTTT. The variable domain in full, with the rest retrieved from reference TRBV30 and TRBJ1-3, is SQTIHQWPATLVQPVGSPLSLECTVEGTSNPNLYWYRQAAGRGLQLLFYSVGIGQISSEVPQNLSASRPQDRQFILSSKKLLLSDSGFYLCAWRDRGKSGNTIYFGEGSWLTVV.

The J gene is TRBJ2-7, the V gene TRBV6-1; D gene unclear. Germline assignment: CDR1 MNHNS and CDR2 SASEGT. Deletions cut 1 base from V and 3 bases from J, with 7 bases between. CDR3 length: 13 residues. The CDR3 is CASSEGNRYEQYF. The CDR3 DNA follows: TGTGCCAGCAGTGAAGGGAACCGCTACGAGCAGTACTTC.

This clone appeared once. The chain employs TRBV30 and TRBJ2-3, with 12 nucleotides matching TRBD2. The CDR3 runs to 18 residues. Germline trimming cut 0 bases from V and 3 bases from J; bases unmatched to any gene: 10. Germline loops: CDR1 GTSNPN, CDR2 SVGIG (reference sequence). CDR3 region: CAWSVPSGRAFSTDTQYF. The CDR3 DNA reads TGTGCCTGGAGTGTCCCTAGCGGGAGGGCCTTTTCGACAGATACGCAGTATTTT.

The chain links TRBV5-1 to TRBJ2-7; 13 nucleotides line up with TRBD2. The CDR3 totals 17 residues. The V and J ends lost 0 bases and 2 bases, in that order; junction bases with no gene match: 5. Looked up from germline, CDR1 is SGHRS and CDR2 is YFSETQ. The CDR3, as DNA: TGCGCCAGCAGCTTGGGGACTAGCGGGAGCAGTACCTACGAGCAGTACTTC. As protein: CASSLGTSGSSTYEQYF. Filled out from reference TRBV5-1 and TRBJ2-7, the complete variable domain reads KAGVTQTPRYLIKTRGQQVTLSCSPISGHRSVSWYQQTPGQGLQFLFEYFSETQRNKGNFPGRFSGRQFSNSRSEMNVSTLELGDSALYLCASSLGTSGSSTYEQYFGPGTRLTVT.

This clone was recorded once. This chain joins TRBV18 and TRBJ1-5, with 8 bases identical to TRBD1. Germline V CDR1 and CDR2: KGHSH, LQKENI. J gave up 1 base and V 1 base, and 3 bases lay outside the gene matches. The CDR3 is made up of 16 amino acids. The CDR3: CASSPLDRGSNQPQHF. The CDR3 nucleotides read TGTGCCAGCTCACCACTTGACAGGGGAAGCAATCAGCCCCAGCATTTT.

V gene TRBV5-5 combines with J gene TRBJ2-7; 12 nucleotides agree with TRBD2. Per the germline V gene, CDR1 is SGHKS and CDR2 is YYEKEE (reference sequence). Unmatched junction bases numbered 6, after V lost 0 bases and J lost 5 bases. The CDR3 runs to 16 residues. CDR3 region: CASSLALAGGPDEQYF. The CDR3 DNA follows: TGTGCCAGCAGCTTGGCCCTAGCGGGAGGGCCCGACGAGCAGTACTTC.

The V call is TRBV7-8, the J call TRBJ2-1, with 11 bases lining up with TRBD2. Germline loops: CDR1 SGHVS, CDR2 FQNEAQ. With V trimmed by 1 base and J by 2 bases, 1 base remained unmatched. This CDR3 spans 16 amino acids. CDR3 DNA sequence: TGTGCCAGCAGCTTAGAGGGACTAGCGGCCTACAATGAGCAGTTCTTC. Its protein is CASSLEGLAAYNEQFF.

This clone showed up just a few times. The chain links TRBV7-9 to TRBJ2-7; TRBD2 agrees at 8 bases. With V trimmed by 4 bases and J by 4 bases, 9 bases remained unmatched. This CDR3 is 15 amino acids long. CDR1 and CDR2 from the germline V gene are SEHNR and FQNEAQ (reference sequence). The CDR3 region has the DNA TGTGCCAGCAGCTATGACGGGGGGGCTCAGTACGAGCAGTACTTC. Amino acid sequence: CASSYDGGAQYEQYF.

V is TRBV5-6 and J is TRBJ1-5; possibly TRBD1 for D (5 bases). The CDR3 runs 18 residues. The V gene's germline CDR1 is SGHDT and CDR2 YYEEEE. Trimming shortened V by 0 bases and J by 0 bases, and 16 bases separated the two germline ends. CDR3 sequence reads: CASSLAGTEYYSNQPQHF. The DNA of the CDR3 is TGTGCCAGCAGCTTGGCCGGGACCGAATATTATAGCAATCAGCCCCAGCATTTT.

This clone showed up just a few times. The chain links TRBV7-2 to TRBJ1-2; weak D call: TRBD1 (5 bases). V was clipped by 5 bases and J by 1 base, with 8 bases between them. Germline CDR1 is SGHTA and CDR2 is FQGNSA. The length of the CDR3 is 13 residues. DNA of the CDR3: TGTGCCAGCAGCCTCAGGGTTAACTATGGCTACACCTTC. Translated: CASSLRVNYGYTF.

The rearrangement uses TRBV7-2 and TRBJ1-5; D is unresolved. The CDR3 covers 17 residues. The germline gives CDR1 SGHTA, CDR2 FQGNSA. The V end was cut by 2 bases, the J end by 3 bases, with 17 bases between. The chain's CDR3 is CASSLNRLRHPNQPQHF. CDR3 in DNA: TGTGCCAGCAGCTTAAACCGCCTTAGACACCCCAATCAGCCCCAGCATTTT.

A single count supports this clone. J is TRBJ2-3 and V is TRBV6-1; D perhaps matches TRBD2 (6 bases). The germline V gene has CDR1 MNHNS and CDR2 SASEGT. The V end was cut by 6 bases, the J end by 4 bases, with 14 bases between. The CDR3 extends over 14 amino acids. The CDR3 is CASSLREGSDTQYF. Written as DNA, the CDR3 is TGTGCCAGCAGCTTGCGGGAAGGGTCAGATACGCAGTATTTT.